Below are 11 T cell receptor beta chains sequenced from a single sample in a study of shared clonotypes between healthy human individuals. Data came from immunoSEQ multiplex PCR; TCRdb stores just in-frame clones and leaves some out. The table records more than 450,000 clones, 79% of them present only once. Sequences were obtained from PBMCs. Receptors were obtained from a woman in her thirties or forties in good health. Some clones in this sample may be carry-over from other donors' samples.

The rearrangement joins TRBV7-6 to TRBJ1-1; 7 bases agree with TRBD1. The CDR3 contains 16 residues. V lost 5 bases, J lost 1 base, and 10 bases stayed unmatched. The V gene's germline CDR1 is SGHVS and CDR2 FNYEAQ. CDR3 in DNA: TGTGCCAGCAGCGCACATCGACAGGGTTGGAACACTGAAGCTTTCTTT. As protein: CASSAHRQGWNTEAFF.

Worth noting for this clone: Sequence at one end of the junction differs from germline and may be a read error. The chain employs TRBV19 and TRBJ1-1; D may be TRBD1 (5 bases). This CDR3 spans 15 amino acids. The germline V gene encodes CDR1 LNHDA and CDR2 SQIVND (reference sequence). This CDR3 reads CAGSISGGSRTEAFF. The CDR3 DNA sequence: TGTGCCGGTAGTATATCGGGGGGATCAAGGACTGAAGCTTTCTTT.

The gene calls are TRBV19 and TRBJ1-2; possibly TRBD1 for D (5 bases). V lost 10 bases and J lost 2, with 11 bases in between. CDR1 and CDR2 (germline): LNHDA, SQIVND (reference sequence). This CDR3 comprises 12 residues. DNA for the CDR3: TGTGCCACCTCGGGGCCCAACTATGGCTACACCTTC. Its protein product is CATSGPNYGYTF. The variable domain in full, completed from reference TRBV19 and TRBJ1-2, reads DGGITQSPKYLFRKEGQNVTLSCEQNLNHDAMYWYRQDPGQGLRLIYYSQIVNDFQKGDIAEGYSVSREKKESFPLTVTSAQKNPTAFYLCATSGPNYGYTFGSGTRLTVV.

This CDR3 reads CASSANSYEQYF. The CDR3 DNA follows: TGTGCCAGCTCGGCTAACTCCTACGAGCAGTACTTC. This chain connects TRBV7-2 to TRBJ2-7; D unresolved. V was cut by 8 bases and J by 0 bases, with 8 bases left in between. The CDR3 is made up of 12 amino acids. Germline V gene lookup returns CDR1 SGHTA and CDR2 FQGNSA.

The chain has TRBV10-3 and TRBJ2-1; D may be TRBD2 (6 bases). Germline loops: CDR1 ENHRY, CDR2 SYGVKD. This CDR3 has 14 amino acids. Trimming took 6 bases from V and 2 from J, leaving 11 bases between them. As DNA, the CDR3 is TGTGCCATCAGGAGGACTACGACCTACAATGAGCAGTTCTTC. This codes for CAIRRTTTYNEQFF.

The V and J genes are TRBV28 and TRBJ1-3; D remains unclear. The V gene lost 4 bases and the J gene lost 2 bases, with 18 bases spanning the gap. The CDR3 length is 17 residues. Germline CDR1 is MDHEN and CDR2 is SYDVKM. CDR3 amino acids: CASSSSTEWGTGNTIYF. The CDR3 DNA is TGTGCCAGCAGTTCCTCAACTGAATGGGGAACTGGAAACACCATATATTTT.

V usage is TRBV7-2 and J usage is TRBJ2-1; 9 nucleotides agree with TRBD2. The CDR3 extends over 16 amino acids. The germline V gene encodes CDR1 SGHTA and CDR2 FQGNSA. The V segment lost 4 bases and the J segment 7 bases; nucleotides outside the gene matches: 11. Here the CDR3 reads CASSWIFIAGVNEQFF. CDR3 nucleotides: TGTGCCAGCAGCTGGATATTCATAGCGGGAGTGAATGAGCAGTTCTTC.

The rearrangement uses TRBV7-2 and TRBJ2-1; D not certain. The CDR3 length is 15 residues. Per the germline V gene, CDR1 is SGHTA and CDR2 is FQGNSA. Trimming took off 0 bases at V and 2 bases at J, with 8 bases between the two ends. In DNA form, the CDR3 reads TGTGCCAGCAGCTTAGCCCCCAGCGCCTACAATGAGCAGTTCTTC. Residues: CASSLAPSAYNEQFF.

This clone was counted only a few times. The chain joins TRBV28 to TRBJ1-4; 7 positions agree with TRBD1. This CDR3 spans 15 amino acids. Trimming removed 2 bases from V and 10 bases from J; junction bases left unmatched: 10. CDR1 and CDR2 (germline): MDHEN, SYDVKM. The CDR3 nucleotides read TGTGCCAGCAGTTTAGGGGACAGCCTTAGGGCAAAACTGTTTTTT. Protein: CASSLGDSLRAKLFF.

The V call is TRBV7-2, the J call TRBJ2-7; D not certain. The CDR3 consists of 16 residues. Germline values: CDR1 SGHTA, CDR2 FQGNSA. V was clipped by 2 bases and J by 3 bases, with 17 bases between them. The CDR3, as DNA: TGTGCCAGCAGCTTAAGCCCCCTATATACCCTCTACGAGCAGTACTTC. It translates to CASSLSPLYTLYEQYF.

The rearrangement links TRBV19 to TRBJ1-3; D is unresolved. Germline V lookup: CDR1 LNHDA, CDR2 SQIVND (reference sequence). V shed 6 bases and J shed 3 bases, with 12 bases lying between them. The CDR3 consists of 14 residues. CDR3 region: CASSDRGFGNTIYF. The CDR3 DNA reads as TGTGCCAGTAGCGATAGAGGATTTGGAAACACCATATATTTT.